What follows describes a single T cell receptor beta chain. Its antigen is undetermined. The record originates from a study of shared clonotypes between healthy human individuals. Overall study results and limits: Rarefaction showed sorted-subset sequencing was incomplete despite large depth. Expectations were that clonotype sharing among donors would be affected by sequencing depth.

The germline gives CDR1 SEHNR, CDR2 FQNEAQ (reference sequence). The CDR3 length is 17 residues. Trimming removed 5 bases at V and 0 bases at J, with 17 bases between. TCRdb's table, derived via immunoSEQ multiplex PCR, lists solely in-frame clones and lacks some. The repertoire holds over 2 million clones, with around 93% as singletons. This clonotype was obtained from a man between 18 and 35 years old in good health. Some clones in this sample may be carry-over from other donors' samples. J is TRBJ2-1 and V is TRBV7-9; tentatively, D is TRBD2 (6 bases). Sequenced sample: naive CD4+ T cells from PBMCs. The subset denotes: CD45RA+ positively selected. CDR3 in amino acids: CASSHVLAGLSYNEQFF. Here the CDR3 DNA reads TGTGCCAGCAGCCACGTCCTGGCGGGACTCTCCTACAATGAGCAGTTCTTC.